This T cell receptor (beta chain) was found in a study of blood T cell repertoires in COVID-19 (dated by TCRdb to 2019 to 2021). About the investigation overall: Samples from collaborators originated in the United States, Italy and Spain and spanned both the acute and convalescent phases of COVID-19. The prospective study material was composed of cDNA or gDNA derived from T cells, B-cell-depleted T cells, or PBMCs. Subjects who had been exposed to COVID-19, were actively infected with it, or had recovered from it provided the deeply sampled blood TCRbeta repertoires that made up the dataset. The repertoires were released in a freely available public database intended as a resource for research on the immune response to SARS-CoV-2. Samples were obtained from the ongoing ImmuneRACE study (first 160 participants) and from about 1,300 subjects provided by 6 global collaborators. The sample metadata nearly always contained a de-identified subject ID, COVID-19 status, age in years and sex. Where HLA class I and class II types were available, the types were taken from metadata supplied by the sample provider, not from assay-based typing.

The research as a whole found: Clinical and demographic metadata were provided uncurated, with the amount varying by source and participant.

For CDR1 and CDR2, the germline V gene (reference sequence) lists LNHDA and SQIVND. The CDR3 starts with the cysteine, ends with the phenylalanine, and has 15 residues. Only CDR3 DNA is held: 45 bases, read in frame from base 1. Ends trimmed: V by 4 bases, J by 4 bases; bases unmatched to a gene: 5. With respect to this clone: This clone's antigen is unknown. No clone much larger than this one lies a single base away; base qualities are absent.

The immunoSEQ Assay, a bias-controlled multiplex PCR, was used to amplify TCRbeta CDR3 regions from genomic DNA. As for how the authors treated the data: The number of nucleated cells in each sample was estimated from the amplification of reference gene primers within the assay. To quantify the absolute abundance of each unique TCRbeta CDR3 rearrangement, sequence reads were collapsed and filtered. For each sample, productive Simpson clonality was calculated as the square root of Simpson's diversity index across productive rearrangements. TCRdb obtained this table from immuneACCESS and retained in-frame rearrangements with V and J assigned. These tables miss some clones; where compared with another copy, unresolved V genes account for less than half of the shortfall, and the remainder is unexplained. That table furnishes V, J and clone size, whereas the DNA furnished D and trimming. This sample lists 180,000 or so clones; under 85% were detected once. Roughly 1.1% of the sample is taken by the ten largest.

Another Seattle source contributed samples from volunteer blood donors who had recovered from COVID-19. Each collaborating institution followed its own protocols to collect whole blood in K2EDTA tubes. For TCRbeta analysis, collaborators shipped samples in one of three forms: frozen whole blood, isolated PBMCs, or DNA extracted from either of those sample types. This TCR derives from a man aged 60-69 years who had recovered from COVID-19. The receptor chain draws on TRBV19 and TRBJ2-2; TRBD1 matches 8 bases in the middle. The specimen was peripheral blood. The DNA sequence is TGTGCCAGTAGTAAATCCACAGGGGGCACCGGGGAGCTGTTTTTT. The translation is CASSKSTGGTGELFF.